A selection of T cell receptor beta chains follows, all from one sample in a study of cytomegalovirus exposure and HLA in healthy donors. Repertoires were generated with immunoSEQ multiplex PCR, while TCRdb's copy carries only in-frame clones and drops some. The sample shows some 200,000 clones, 70% to 80% of them seen only once. Input material: PBMCs. All receptors come from a woman between 55 and 75 years old in good health and CMV-seropositive. Each CDR3 is given with its conserved first and last residue. Fields, in order: V gene, D gene, clone size, J gene, CDR3 length, CDR3 protein, CDR3 DNA. D genes are given only for firm matches. Part of the rows lack a size; the others show once, few, many or a class for expanded clones.

V gene: TRBV5-5; D gene: .; clone size: .; J gene: TRBJ1-3; CDR3 length: 14; CDR3 protein: CASSTQGTGNTIYF; CDR3 DNA: TGTGCCAGCAGCACTCAGGGGACTGGAAACACCATATATTTT
V gene: TRBV7-6; D gene: .; clone size: .; J gene: TRBJ1-4; CDR3 length: 15; CDR3 protein: CASSPRSAGDEKLFF; CDR3 DNA: TGTGCCAGCAGCCCCCGGTCAGCGGGGGATGAAAAACTGTTTTTT
V gene: TRBV5-1; D gene: .; clone size: .; J gene: TRBJ2-3; CDR3 length: 17; CDR3 protein: CASRKSGSGTSTDTQYF; CDR3 DNA: TGCGCCAGCAGAAAGTCGGGGTCGGGGACTAGCACAGATACGCAGTATTTT
V gene: TRBV5-1; D gene: TRBD1; clone size: .; J gene: TRBJ1-1; CDR3 length: 16; CDR3 protein: CASSLGTTGANTEAFF; CDR3 DNA: TGCGCCAGCAGCTTGGGAACGACAGGGGCGAACACTGAAGCTTTCTTT
V gene: TRBV18; D gene: TRBD2; clone size: .; J gene: TRBJ2-1; CDR3 length: 16; CDR3 protein: CASSPSIGGGHNEQFF; CDR3 DNA: TGTGCCAGCTCACCATCTATCGGGGGGGGCCACAATGAGCAGTTCTTC
V gene: TRBV4-2; D gene: .; clone size: .; J gene: TRBJ2-3; CDR3 length: 14; CDR3 protein: CASRGASGTDTQYF; CDR3 DNA: TGTGCCAGCCGGGGGGCTTCTGGCACAGATACGCAGTATTTT
V gene: TRBV19; D gene: .; clone size: .; J gene: TRBJ1-2; CDR3 length: 14; CDR3 protein: CAVSVEGGGYGYTF; CDR3 DNA: TGTGCCGTCTCGGTAGAGGGCGGGGGCTATGGCTACACCTTC
V gene: TRBV27; D gene: .; clone size: .; J gene: TRBJ1-3; CDR3 length: 14; CDR3 protein: CASSSLHSGNTIYF; CDR3 DNA: TGTGCCAGCAGTTCCTTACATTCTGGAAACACCATATATTTT
V gene: TRBV6-1; D gene: TRBD2; clone size: few; J gene: TRBJ2-1; CDR3 length: 15; CDR3 protein: CASSEEGGGGDEQFF; CDR3 DNA: TGTGCCAGCAGTGAAGAGGGCGGGGGAGGAGATGAGCAGTTCTTC
V gene: TRBV19; D gene: TRBD2; clone size: .; J gene: TRBJ2-5; CDR3 length: 16; CDR3 protein: CASSIAGGSGGETQYF; CDR3 DNA: TGTGCCAGTAGTATTGCCGGGGGCAGCGGGGGAGAGACCCAGTACTTC
V gene: TRBV9; D gene: .; clone size: .; J gene: TRBJ1-4; CDR3 length: 15; CDR3 protein: CASSVLQGSNEKLFF; CDR3 DNA: TGTGCCAGCAGCGTATTGCAGGGGTCTAATGAAAAACTGTTTTTT
V gene: TRBV28; D gene: TRBD1; clone size: few; J gene: TRBJ1-1; CDR3 length: 16; CDR3 protein: CASSTPGQGAPLEAFF; CDR3 DNA: TGTGCCAGCAGTACGCCCGGACAGGGGGCCCCTTTAGAAGCTTTCTTT
V gene: TRBV10-2; D gene: TRBD2; clone size: .; J gene: TRBJ2-7; CDR3 length: 15; CDR3 protein: CASAEGGGSAWEQYF; CDR3 DNA: TGCGCCAGCGCCGAGGGAGGCGGGAGTGCTTGGGAGCAGTACTTC
V gene: TRBV19; D gene: TRBD1; clone size: .; J gene: TRBJ1-5; CDR3 length: 15; CDR3 protein: CASTPQGQGYQPQHF; CDR3 DNA: TGTGCCAGTACCCCTCAGGGACAGGGTTATCAGCCCCAGCATTTT
V gene: TRBV9; D gene: TRBD1; clone size: .; J gene: TRBJ1-1; CDR3 length: 15; CDR3 protein: CASSVDRGRGTEAFF; CDR3 DNA: TGTGCCAGCAGCGTGGACAGGGGACGAGGGACTGAAGCTTTCTTT
V gene: TRBV19; D gene: .; clone size: .; J gene: TRBJ1-4; CDR3 length: 13; CDR3 protein: CASSAWTQEKLFF; CDR3 DNA: TGTGCCAGTAGTGCCTGGACACAAGAAAAACTGTTTTTT
V gene: TRBV6-1; D gene: TRBD2; clone size: .; J gene: TRBJ2-7; CDR3 length: 15; CDR3 protein: CASSPRLAGGYEQYF; CDR3 DNA: TGTGCCAGCAGCCCTAGACTAGCGGGAGGTTACGAGCAGTACTTC
V gene: TRBV5-8; D gene: .; clone size: .; J gene: TRBJ2-6; CDR3 length: 15; CDR3 protein: CASRWRFSGANVLTF; CDR3 DNA: TGTGCCAGCCGTTGGAGGTTCTCCGGGGCCAACGTCCTGACTTTC
V gene: TRBV30; D gene: TRBD1; clone size: .; J gene: TRBJ2-7; CDR3 length: 15; CDR3 protein: CAWSLGFQGAEEQYF; CDR3 DNA: TGTGCCTGGAGCCTTGGTTTCCAGGGGGCGGAGGAGCAGTACTTC
V gene: TRBV7-9; D gene: .; clone size: .; J gene: TRBJ1-2; CDR3 length: 14; CDR3 protein: CASSLRGGNYGYTF; CDR3 DNA: TGTGCCAGCAGCTTACGCGGAGGGAACTATGGCTACACCTTC
V gene: TRBV2; D gene: TRBD1; clone size: few; J gene: TRBJ2-7; CDR3 length: 18; CDR3 protein: CASRFQGDLSFGPDEQYF; CDR3 DNA: TGTGCCAGCAGGTTCCAGGGGGACCTTTCGTTCGGGCCCGACGAGCAGTACTTC
V gene: TRBV7-9; D gene: .; clone size: .; J gene: TRBJ2-2; CDR3 length: 17; CDR3 protein: CASSLGAGETNTGELFF; CDR3 DNA: TGTGCCAGCAGCTTAGGAGCAGGGGAGACAAACACCGGGGAGCTGTTTTTT
V gene: TRBV9; D gene: TRBD1; clone size: .; J gene: TRBJ1-4; CDR3 length: 15; CDR3 protein: CASSVTGGANEKLFF; CDR3 DNA: TGTGCCAGCAGCGTTACAGGGGGTGCTAATGAAAAACTGTTTTTT
V gene: TRBV9; D gene: TRBD2; clone size: .; J gene: TRBJ2-5; CDR3 length: 14; CDR3 protein: CASSPAGGGETQYF; CDR3 DNA: TGTGCCAGCTCTCCAGCGGGAGGGGGGGAGACCCAGTACTTC
V gene: TRBV6-5; D gene: TRBD1; clone size: .; J gene: TRBJ1-3; CDR3 length: 12; CDR3 protein: CASRNTGEPIYF; CDR3 DNA: TGTGCCAGCAGAAATACAGGGGAACCCATATATTTT
V gene: TRBV7-9; D gene: TRBD2; clone size: few; J gene: TRBJ2-2; CDR3 length: 15; CDR3 protein: CASSLPGGSTGELFF; CDR3 DNA: TGTGCCAGCAGCTTACCGGGAGGAAGCACCGGGGAGCTGTTTTTT